The 30 T cell receptor beta chains listed next were all sequenced from one sample in a study of blood T cell repertoires in COVID-19. TCRdb's copy holds only in-frame clones and misses some; the assay was immunoSEQ multiplex PCR. The data hold some 250,000 clones, with 82% observed a single time. Sequenced sample: peripheral blood. These receptor sequences come from a woman aged 18-30 years with acute or convalescent COVID-19.

The gene calls are TRBV7-2 and TRBJ1-5; D not resolved. Germline lookup yields CDR1 SGHTA and CDR2 FQGNSA. V lost 0 bases, J lost 0 bases, and 9 bases lay in between. The CDR3 consists of 16 residues. CDR3 amino acids: CASSLAPHPSNQPQHF. CDR3 in DNA: TGTGCCAGCAGCTTAGCACCACATCCTAGCAATCAGCCCCAGCATTTT.

The chain is built from TRBV5-4 and TRBJ2-7; 7 bases map to TRBD1. There are 15 residues in the CDR3. Per the germline V gene, CDR1 is SGHNT and CDR2 is YYREEE (reference sequence). J gave up 3 bases and V 5 bases, and 11 bases lay outside the gene matches. CDR3 DNA: TGTGCCAGCAGATCCGGGACAGAGATCCGCTACGAGCAGTACTTC. This sequence encodes CASRSGTEIRYEQYF.

The chain has TRBV12-5 and TRBJ2-1; TRBD2 agrees at 9 bases. The ends lost 5 bases at V and 4 bases at J; junction bases unmatched: 6. Germline loops: CDR1 LGHNT, CDR2 FRNRAP. The CDR3 has 15 amino acids. CDR3 sequence: CASGRSGSNYNEQFF. The CDR3 region has the DNA TGTGCTAGTGGTCGTAGCGGGAGTAATTACAATGAGCAGTTCTTC.

CDR3 sequence reads: CASSSTSGTREQYF. The CDR3 DNA follows: TGTGCCAGCAGCTCGACTAGCGGGACGCGCGAGCAGTACTTC. The rearrangement joins TRBV9 to TRBJ2-7, with TRBD2 identical over 11 bases. This CDR3 is built from 14 residues. V lost 4 bases to trimming and J lost 6 bases; unmatched junction nucleotides: 6. The germline V gene has CDR1 SGDLS and CDR2 YYNGEE. Variable domain in full (rest from reference TRBV9 and TRBJ2-7): DSGVTQTPKHLITATGQRVTLRCSPRSGDLSVYWYQQSLDQGLQFLIQYYNGEERAKGNILERFSAQQFPDLHSELNLSSLELGDSALYFCASSSTSGTREQYFGPGTRLTVT.

This rearrangement joins TRBV4-3 to TRBJ2-1; 14 nucleotides agree with TRBD2. CDR1 is LGHNA, CDR2 YSLEER, per germline. CDR3 length: 19 amino acids. V lost 0 bases and J lost 8; bases outside the gene matches: 12. The chain's CDR3 is CASSQDGRGLAGVRYEQFF. CDR3 nucleotides: TGCGCCAGCAGCCAAGATGGCAGGGGACTAGCGGGAGTTCGCTATGAGCAGTTCTTC.

CDR3 region: CASSQGPFGGELFF. The CDR3 DNA reads as TGTGCCAGCAGCCAGGGGCCTTTCGGAGGGGAACTGTTTTTT. The chain joins TRBV14 to TRBJ1-4, with D maybe TRBD1 (5 bases). The germline V and J ends were trimmed by 3 bases and 12 bases, with 17 bases remaining between them. Looked up from germline, CDR1 is SGHDN and CDR2 is FVKESK. This CDR3 comprises 14 residues.

This chain joins TRBV12-3 or TRBV12-4 and TRBJ2-2; D is uncertain. The V end was cut by 5 bases, the J end by 6 bases, with 10 bases between. The CDR3 sequence is 13 residues long. The CDR3 nucleotides are TGTGCCAGCAGTCCCTCTTGGCCCGGGGAGCTGTTTTTT. Protein product: CASSPSWPGELFF.

This chain connects TRBV5-4 to TRBJ1-2, with TRBD1 matching 9 bases. Trimming at V came to 4 bases and at J to 5 bases, leaving 3 bases not matched to a gene. Germline V CDR1 and CDR2: SGHNT, YYREEE (reference sequence). The CDR3 is 13 amino acids. CDR3: CASSPGQGYGYTF. The DNA for the CDR3 is TGTGCCAGCAGCCCTGGACAGGGGTATGGCTACACCTTC.

This sequence joins TRBV11-2 and TRBJ1-2, with D perhaps matching TRBD1 (6 bases). Looked up from germline, CDR1 is SGHAT and CDR2 is FQNNGV. The CDR3 is 13 amino acids. The V and J ends lost 4 bases and 6 bases respectively, with 12 bases between them. CDR3 region: CASSSDPGDGYTF. The CDR3 coding sequence is TGTGCCAGCAGCTCGGACCCAGGGGATGGCTACACCTTC.

The gene calls are TRBV5-4 and TRBJ1-2, with 7 nucleotides matching TRBD1. Germline CDR1 reads SGHNT; CDR2 reads YYREEE (reference sequence). Trimming removed 1 base from V and 7 bases from J; junction bases left unmatched: 10. The CDR3 is 15 residues long. In DNA, the CDR3 is TGTGCCAGCAGCTTGCCCATCGACAGGGCAGGTGGCTACACCTTC. This translates into CASSLPIDRAGGYTF.

The gene calls are TRBV11-2 and TRBJ2-4, with 10 bases matching TRBD2. The CDR3 is made up of 16 amino acids. The germline CDR1 and CDR2 sequences are SGHAT and FQNNGV. V shed 2 bases and J 8 bases; nucleotides not matched to a gene: 9. CDR3 sequence (DNA): TGTGCCAGCAGCTTACGCACTAGCGGGATAGCGGACATTCAGTACTTC. Protein product: CASSLRTSGIADIQYF.

J is TRBJ2-3 and V is TRBV6-4; 11 bases are shared with TRBD2. This CDR3 has 14 residues. V shed 3 bases, J shed 6 bases, and the junction held 2 bases outside the gene matches. Looked up from germline, CDR1 is MRHNA and CDR2 is SNTAGT. CDR3 residues: CASSELAGADTQYF. The CDR3 bases are TGTGCCAGCAGTGAACTAGCGGGAGCCGATACGCAGTATTTT.

The chain combines TRBV7-2 with TRBJ1-3; TRBD1 aligns across 8 bases. The ends lost 4 bases at V and 0 bases at J; junction bases unmatched: 5. The length of the CDR3 is 16 residues. Per germline, CDR1 SGHTA and CDR2 FQGNSA. The CDR3 coding sequence is TGTGCCAGCAGCTGGACAGGGTCCGACTCTGGAAACACCATATATTTT. Protein: CASSWTGSDSGNTIYF.

The chain employs TRBV5-1 and TRBJ1-2; D unresolved. In germline, CDR1 is SGHRS, CDR2 YFSETQ. The V end was cut by 2 bases, the J end by 4 bases, with 6 bases between. There are 12 residues in the CDR3. CDR3 protein: CASSFNSYGYTF. CDR3 in DNA: TGCGCCAGCAGCTTTAACAGCTATGGCTACACCTTC.

Points on this clone: The junction differs from germline at one of its ends, possibly a read error. This chain links TRBV7-7 with TRBJ2-5; 7 nucleotides line up with TRBD1. This CDR3 spans 13 amino acids. CDR1 and CDR2 (germline): SSHAT, FNYEAQ (reference sequence). The CDR3 sequence: CASSHRQGGTQYF. In nucleotides, the CDR3 is TGTGCTAGCAGTCATAGACAGGGTGGGACCCAGTACTTC.

The rearrangement joins TRBV5-1 to TRBJ1-6; D is possibly TRBD1 (6 bases). The V gene lost 2 bases and the J gene lost 0 bases, with 12 bases spanning the gap. Per germline, CDR1 SGHRS and CDR2 YFSETQ. This CDR3 region has 17 residues. CDR3 amino acids: CASSFVGQSSYNSPLHF. The DNA for the CDR3 is TGCGCCAGCAGCTTTGTCGGACAGAGCTCCTATAATTCACCCCTCCACTTT.

The chain uses TRBV12-3 or TRBV12-4 and TRBJ1-5, with a tentative D call TRBD1 (6 bases). Trimming stripped 6 bases from V and 7 bases from J, with 10 bases between. The CDR3 consists of 12 residues. DNA for the CDR3: TGTGCCAGCAGGGAGGGGGGGCAGCCCCAGCATTTT. This gives the protein CASREGGQPQHF.

The V gene is TRBV30, the J gene TRBJ2-1, with a tentative D call TRBD2 (7 bases). The V end lost 8 bases, the J end lost 0 bases, and 23 bases lay between the germline ends. This CDR3 is 17 amino acids long. The germline gives CDR1 GTSNPN, CDR2 SVGIG (reference sequence). The CDR3 reads CARTRGSPVSSYNEQFF. The CDR3 DNA sequence: TGTGCCCGGACTAGGGGGAGCCCAGTCAGCTCCTACAATGAGCAGTTCTTC.

V is TRBV9 and J is TRBJ2-7; maybe TRBD1 (6 bases). The V end was cut by 3 bases, the J end by 6 bases, with 13 bases between. Germline V gives CDR1 SGDLS, CDR2 YYNGEE. This CDR3 comprises 13 residues. CDR3 loop: CASSAAGVPEQYF. The CDR3, as DNA: TGTGCCAGCAGCGCCGCAGGGGTTCCCGAGCAGTACTTC.

Turning to this clone: At the DNA level, this CDR3 is encoded by other sequences in the same sample as well. This chain joins TRBV11-3 and TRBJ2-1, with 8 bases aligning to TRBD2. Unmatched junction bases numbered 4, after V lost 0 bases and J lost 0 bases. The CDR3 contains 17 residues. Germline lookup yields CDR1 SGHNT and CDR2 YENEEA. The CDR3 spells CASSLDRSGSSYNEQFF. The CDR3 nucleotides read TGTGCCAGCAGCTTAGATCGGAGCGGGAGCTCCTACAATGAGCAGTTCTTC.

The chain combines TRBV5-1 with TRBJ2-3; D gene unclear. Trimming stripped 6 bases from V and 2 bases from J, with 7 bases between. Germline V gene sequence: CDR1 SGHRS, CDR2 YFSETQ. This CDR3 is 12 amino acids long. The CDR3 region is CASTPNTDTQYF. As DNA, the CDR3 is TGCGCCAGCACCCCCAACACAGATACGCAGTATTTT.

The chain uses TRBV7-2 and TRBJ2-5; 8 nucleotides align to TRBD2. Per germline, CDR1 SGHTA and CDR2 FQGNSA. The trim removed 7 bases at V and 5 bases at J, leaving 9 bases unmatched. This CDR3 contains 14 residues. The CDR3 coding sequence is TGTGCCAGCACCCTGGGTAGCGGGATTGAGACCCAGTACTTC. Amino acids: CASTLGSGIETQYF.

The rearrangement links TRBV4-3 to TRBJ1-2, with TRBD1 matching 8 bases. Germline V gives CDR1 LGHNA, CDR2 YSLEER. V dropped 0 bases and J dropped 6; count of bases not matched to a gene: 12. This CDR3 contains 17 residues. The CDR3 spells CASSQDVVGQAGNGYTF. CDR3 DNA: TGCGCCAGCAGCCAAGATGTTGTGGGACAGGCCGGAAATGGCTACACCTTC.

The J gene is TRBJ2-5, the V gene TRBV28, with D perhaps TRBD2 (6 bases). Germline V gene lookup returns CDR1 MDHEN and CDR2 SYDVKM. The CDR3 covers 15 residues. Trimming left V 1 base short and J 5 bases short, with 14 bases between. The CDR3 coding sequence is TGTGCCAGCAGTTTATTGGAGGGGCGAGGGGAGACCCAGTACTTC. Translation gives CASSLLEGRGETQYF.

The chain has TRBV27 and TRBJ2-1, with 12 bases lining up with TRBD2. V gave up 5 bases and J gave up 6 bases; unmatched junction bases: 11. In germline, CDR1 is MNHEY, CDR2 SMNVEV (reference sequence). The CDR3 totals 17 residues. The CDR3 reads CASSTQTSGSIFNEQFF. The CDR3 DNA is TGTGCCAGCAGTACCCAGACTAGCGGGAGTATTTTCAATGAGCAGTTCTTC.

This chain connects TRBV5-5 to TRBJ2-7; possibly TRBD1 for D (6 bases). CDR3 length: 15 amino acids. V was trimmed by 1 base and J by 0 bases, leaving 11 bases between them. Germline CDR1 and CDR2: SGHKS and YYEKEE (reference sequence). The DNA of the CDR3 is TGTGCCAGCAGCTTGAGGTGGACAGCCTCCTACGAGCAGTACTTC. Translation gives CASSLRWTASYEQYF.

The genes are TRBV10-3 and TRBJ1-2; TRBD1 aligns across 11 bases. The CDR3 sequence is 16 residues long. Germline V lookup: CDR1 ENHRY, CDR2 SYGVKD. With 2 bases clipped from V and 3 bases from J, the junction kept 5 bases outside the gene matches. The CDR3 DNA follows: TGTGCCATCAGTGAGCAGGACAGGGGGCTCGACTATGGCTACACCTTC. This encodes CAISEQDRGLDYGYTF.

The V call is TRBV11-2, the J call TRBJ1-6, with 8 nucleotides matching TRBD1. The germline V gene has CDR1 SGHAT and CDR2 FQNNGV. The CDR3 extends over 14 amino acids. The J segment lost 11 bases and the V segment lost 1 base, leaving 4 bases of the junction unmatched. The CDR3 region is CASSLGTGTAPLHF. In DNA form, the CDR3 reads TGTGCCAGCAGCTTAGGGACAGGGACGGCACCCCTCCACTTT.

This clone occurred a few times. Written as DNA, the CDR3 is TGTGCCAGCAGCTCGGACAGGGGCAATGGCTACACCTTC. Translation: CASSSDRGNGYTF. The chain is built from TRBV7-2 and TRBJ1-2; 9 bases are a match to TRBD1. CDR3 length: 13 residues. The germline CDR1 and CDR2 sequences are SGHTA and FQGNSA. The V and J ends lost 4 bases and 6 bases, in that order; junction bases with no gene match: 3.

J is TRBJ2-2 and V is TRBV27, with TRBD2 matching 10 bases. V shed 6 bases, J shed 4 bases, and the junction held 8 bases outside the gene matches. The germline V gene encodes CDR1 MNHEY and CDR2 SMNVEV (reference sequence). This CDR3 spans 16 amino acids. CDR3: CASRPGLAGVTGELFF. DNA of the CDR3: TGTGCCAGCAGGCCGGGGCTAGCGGGAGTCACCGGGGAGCTGTTTTTT.